This T cell receptor (beta chain) was recorded in a study of cytomegalovirus exposure and HLA in healthy donors (dated by TCRdb to the late 2010s). About the full investigation: In an earlier analysis of around 540 of the donors, approximately 300 Gb of sequence data and just under 120 million unique TCR beta sequences from 180 million or so T cells were reported. Of the roughly 430 genotyped donors, about 80% fell in the genetic ancestry cluster associated with self-reported Caucasian donors. Roughly 300 gigabases of sequencing data and tens of millions of unique TCR sequences were included in an early release covering around 600 HLA-typed donors. To decide whether each TCR beta V gene segment behaved as functional or pseudogenic, an earlier analysis of some 600 of the donors relied on high-throughput TCR beta sequencing. All discovery cohort repertoires had been generated using a single sequencing platform. In addition to the first cohort of 650 to 800 subjects, a separate validation cohort of 130 or so different subjects was used. Across approximately 420 genotyped donors of the cohort, an average of roughly 200,000 unique TCR beta nucleotide sequences per donor were sequenced, and around 20% of those sequences were non-productive. The study combined high-throughput TCR immunosequencing, statistical association of individual TCRs with disease status, and machine learning to predict cytomegalovirus infection status. Several DR-DQ haplotypes were treated as single units for association and clustering because of strong linkage in the cohort. In a later analysis, previously published TCR beta repertoires from about 640 donors were re-analyzed and high-resolution HLA genotyping was added so that TCR occurrence patterns could be studied. Donor age, sex, ethnicity and CMV serostatus were compiled alongside the repertoire data. Class I and class II HLA loci were covered by the typing at four-digit resolution. The number of donors typed differed by locus, with about 629-640 for A, B, C, DRB1 and DQB1, 522 for DQA1, 600 to 610 for DPA1, and around 430 for DPB1. Genome-wide SNP genotypes for about 60% of the roughly 700 donors were used in a later genetic analysis, which treated that subset as a discovery cohort. In the later analysis, no new phenotypic data were used to find candidate immune exposures; instead, reliance was placed on TCR beta sequences and their occurrence across donors. The aim of the study was to test whether cataloging public T cell receptors could identify signatures of past pathogen exposure. The study profiled the T cell repertoires of hundreds of subjects by immunosequencing and related them to cytomegalovirus serostatus. General study outcomes and caveats: According to a later analysis, TCR association rates differed among HLA loci, with DRB1 alleles showing the most associated TCRs and HLA-C alleles showing the fewest. A later analysis associated approximately 17,000 TCR beta sequences with specific HLA alleles at a false discovery rate of 0.05. The earlier analysis of approximately 590 of the donors excluded some 15 rarely observed V segments, including chromosome 9 orphons, because counts were too low. The authors suggested that the approach could potentially be extended to other disease states and immunological phenotypes. An association between a missense DCLRE1C variant and V-gene and J-gene trimming of TCR beta chains was found in a later genetic analysis and replicated in an independent cohort. Assigning TCR associations to individual alleles was difficult when HLA alleles, especially DR and DQ, strongly co-occurred. Correlated functional status among segregating V segments might reflect linkage disequilibrium, but an unknown experimental factor could not be ruled out. Immune exposure information for the cohort was limited to CMV serostatus. In the study, roughly 160 TCR beta chains were listed as associated with cytomegalovirus. A later genetic analysis reported fewer N-insertions in productive TCRs among donors in an Asian-associated ancestry cluster than the 666-donor mean. In an earlier analysis of more than 450 of the donors, most TCR beta V segments were observed in productive rearrangements about 87% or about 30% of the time, broadly matching IMGT annotations. A cluster of highly shared sequence variants was judged likely to represent a technical artifact of the sequencing pipeline. Across donors, most TCR sequences were observed very rarely, whereas some public TCRs were present in many individuals. In a later analysis, HLA-associated TCR beta chains showed more clonal expansion and lower generation probabilities than non-associated chains that were equally common. Most CMV-associated TCR beta chains appeared to be HLA-restricted in a later analysis, and the HLA associations seemed to be driven largely by CMV exposure. Because HLA typing was missing for some donors at each locus, association tests included only the typed subset. Presence/absence analyses assumed roughly uniform sequencing depth across donors, an assumption that may not hold. In a later analysis, several top co-occurrence clusters were reported to appear linked to parvovirus B19, influenza, CMV and Epstein-Barr virus. The classifier was reported to diagnose cytomegalovirus status with high specificity and sensitivity in both the original cohort and the validation cohort. A further reported finding was that TCR beta sequences accurately predicted the HLA-A and HLA-B alleles for most subjects in the first cohort. In vitro tests confirmed that a few of the cytomegalovirus-associated TCR beta chains recognize cytomegalovirus antigens. This cohort had only TCR beta chains sequenced, and the lack of alpha or paired-chain data limited which features could be detected.

Worth noting for this clone: Its antigen specificity is not known. No quality values exist for individual bases; no much larger clone is one base distant.

In total, roughly 670 healthy bone marrow donors made up the cohort. At the time of sampling, every cohort member was nominally healthy, though immune exposures that went unrecorded were likely present. The donor tested CMV seronegative, placing the donor among the 350 to 400 seronegative members of the cohort. Each donor provided a peripheral blood sample, and peripheral blood mononuclear cells were used for TCR beta sequencing. Genomic DNA extraction from the blood cell samples was performed with the Qiagen DNeasy Blood Extraction Kit. Library preparation employed the immunoSEQ multiplex PCR assay. For the multiplex PCR, a mixture combining 60 forward primers for TCR Vbeta segments and 13 reverse primers for TCR Jbeta segments was used. The CDR3 region of rearranged TCR beta genes was amplified from genomic DNA with a multiplex PCR assay. Amplified TCR beta libraries were sequenced as 87-base-pair reads on the Illumina HiSeq System. In the paper's pipeline: In a later analysis, 70 million to 95 million unique TCR beta chains were counted across the approximately 640 repertoires, and roughly 10 million of these chains were shared by at least two donors. Raw reads were error-corrected and collapsed into unique sequences by a nearest-neighbor algorithm in which closely related sequences were merged to remove PCR and sequencing errors. To assign V, D and J gene segments, CDR3 sequences were aligned to IMGT reference sequences. Each retained sequence needed at least a six-nucleotide match to both a V gene segment and a J gene segment. A rearrangement counted as productive if the CDR3 had no stop codons and remained in frame with V and J, and every other rearrangement counted as non-productive. Following IMGT convention, CDR3 was defined as the stretch from the second conserved V-encoded cysteine to the conserved J-encoded phenylalanine. The earlier analysis of about 590 of the donors excluded sequences that lacked an unambiguous match to a single V gene segment. An earlier analysis of approximately 590 of the donors called V segments functional above 56.7% productive rearrangements and segregating when the between-donor standard deviation exceeded 5%. A statistical classification framework was built for diagnosing cytomegalovirus status from the catalog of TCR beta chain sequences. A later analysis assigned V and J genes by comparing TCR nucleotide sequences with IMGT/GENE-DB human TR gene sequences. A later analysis assigned CDR3 sequences and most-parsimonious VDJ recombination scenarios with the TCRdist pipeline. In a later analysis, each TCR beta chain was defined by its CDR3 amino acid sequence together with its V-gene family, and reads without a unique V-gene family were excluded. A later analysis removed 500 to 650 highly shared, low-generation-probability nucleotide sequences to deal with suspected cross-contamination and a sequencing artifact. In a later analysis, a clonal expansion index for each public chain was calculated from normalized within-repertoire ranks of inferred template counts. Generation probabilities in a later analysis came from a VDJ recombination model fitted to out-of-frame rearrangements, and those results were checked against IGoR. In a later analysis, hypergeometric tests were used to score TCR-TCR, TCR-HLA and TCR-CMV co-occurrence, with a repertoire-size bias correction applied to TCR pairs. A later analysis estimated false discovery rates by permuting HLA or CMV assignments 20 times. In a later analysis, co-occurring TCRs were grouped with DBSCAN, and TCRdist sequence similarity was added when clustering was performed within HLA-allele-positive subsets. Co-occurrence clustering excluded repertoires with fewer than 30,000 or more than 120,000 public chains, plus five with anomalous nucleotide sharing. Entries here come from immuneACCESS through TCRdb and include only in-frame sequences with V and J called. Some clones fail to appear in such tables; in the studies checked, an unresolved V gene covers under half of the shortfall, and the cause of the remainder is unknown. The V and J calls and clone size were taken over from that table, and D and trimming were inferred from the DNA. Recorded for this sample are about 220,000 clones; 80% to 85% of them occurred a single time. Roughly 0.71% of the sample is held by the ten biggest clonotypes.

This sequence originates from a boy younger than 10 in good health and CMV-seronegative. The sample comprised PBMCs.

The CDR3 protein is CASSLAPLTDTQYF. The DNA is as follows: TGTGCCAGCAGCTTAGCCCCCCTCACAGATACGCAGTATTTT. The chain couples TRBV11-2 to TRBJ2-3; the D gene assignment is ambiguous. CDR1 and CDR2 are read off the germline V gene as SGHAT and FQNNGV. Inclusive of the bounding cysteine and phenylalanine, the CDR3 is 14 residues long. Kept here is only the CDR3 DNA, which spans 42 bases and is read in frame from base 1. V is clipped by 1 base and J by 2 bases, and the sequence between their germline boundaries is 7 bases long.